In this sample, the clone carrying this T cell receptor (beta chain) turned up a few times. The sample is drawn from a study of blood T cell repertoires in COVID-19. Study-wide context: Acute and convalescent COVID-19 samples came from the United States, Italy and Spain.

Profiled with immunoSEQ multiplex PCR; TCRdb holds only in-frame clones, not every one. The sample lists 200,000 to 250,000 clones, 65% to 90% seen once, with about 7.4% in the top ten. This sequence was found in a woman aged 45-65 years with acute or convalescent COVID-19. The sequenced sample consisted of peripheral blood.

CDR3 loop: CASSLGPRYGYGQGEKLFF. CDR3 DNA: TGTGCCAGCAGTTTAGGGCCTCGTTATGGTTATGGGCAGGGTGAAAAACTGTTTTTT. V and J are TRBV28 and TRBJ1-4, with a weak D call TRBD1 (5 bases). Trimming took off 2 bases at V and 7 bases at J, with 26 bases between the two ends. The CDR3 is 19 amino acids. The germline V gene has CDR1 MDHEN and CDR2 SYDVKM.